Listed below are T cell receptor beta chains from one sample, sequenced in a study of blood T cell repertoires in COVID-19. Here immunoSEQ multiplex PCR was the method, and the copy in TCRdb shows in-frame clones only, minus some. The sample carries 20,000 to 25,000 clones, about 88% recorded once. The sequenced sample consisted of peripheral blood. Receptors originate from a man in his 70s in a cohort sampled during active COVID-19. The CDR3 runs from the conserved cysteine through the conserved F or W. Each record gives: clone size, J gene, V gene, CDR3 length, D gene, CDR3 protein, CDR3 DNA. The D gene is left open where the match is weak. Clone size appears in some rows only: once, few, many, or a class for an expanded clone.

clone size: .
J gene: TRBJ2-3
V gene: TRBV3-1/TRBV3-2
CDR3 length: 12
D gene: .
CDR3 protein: CASSQIESAQYF
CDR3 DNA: TGTGCCAGCAGCCAAATAGAGAGTGCGCAGTATTTT

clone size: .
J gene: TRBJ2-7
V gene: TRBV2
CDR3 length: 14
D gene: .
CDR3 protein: CASSEIVVRSKQYF
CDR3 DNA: TGTGCCAGCAGTGAAATCGTTGTCCGAAGCAAGCAGTACTTC

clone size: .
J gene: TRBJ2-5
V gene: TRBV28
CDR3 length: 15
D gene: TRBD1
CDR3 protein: CASSSPGQGARTQYF
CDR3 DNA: TGTGCCAGCAGTTCGCCGGGACAGGGCGCAAGGACCCAGTACTTC

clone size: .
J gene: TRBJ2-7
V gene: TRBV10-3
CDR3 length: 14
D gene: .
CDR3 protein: CAISVNQGGYEQYF
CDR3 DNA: TGTGCCATCAGTGTAAATCAGGGGGGTTACGAGCAGTACTTC

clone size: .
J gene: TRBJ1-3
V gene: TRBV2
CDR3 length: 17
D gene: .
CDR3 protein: CASSEMGQGGLRNTIYF
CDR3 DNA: TGTGCCAGCAGTGAAATGGGGCAGGGTGGTCTCAGAAACACCATATATTTT

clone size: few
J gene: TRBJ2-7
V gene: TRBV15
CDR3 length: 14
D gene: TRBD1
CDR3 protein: CATSPEGQGVEQYF
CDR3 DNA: TGTGCCACCTCCCCAGAAGGGCAGGGGGTCGAGCAGTACTTC

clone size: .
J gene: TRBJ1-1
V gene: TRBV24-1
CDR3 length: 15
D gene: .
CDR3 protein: CATSAAGRTNTEAFF
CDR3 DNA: TGTGCCACCAGTGCAGCAGGGAGGACGAACACTGAAGCTTTCTTT

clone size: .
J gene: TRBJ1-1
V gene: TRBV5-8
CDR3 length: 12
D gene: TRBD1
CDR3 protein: CASSWGQQKAFF
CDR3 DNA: TGTGCCAGCAGCTGGGGACAGCAGAAAGCTTTCTTT

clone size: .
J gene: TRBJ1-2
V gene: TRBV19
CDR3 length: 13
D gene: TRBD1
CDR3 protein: CASSRTGDYGYTF
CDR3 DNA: TGTGCCAGTAGTAGGACAGGGGACTATGGCTACACCTTC

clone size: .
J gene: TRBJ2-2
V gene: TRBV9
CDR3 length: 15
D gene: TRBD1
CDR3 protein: CASSPRGQGEGELFF
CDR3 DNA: TGTGCCAGCAGCCCGAGGGGACAGGGGGAAGGGGAGCTGTTTTTT

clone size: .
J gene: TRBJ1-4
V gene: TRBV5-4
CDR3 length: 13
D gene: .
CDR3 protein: CASSIIPNEKLFF
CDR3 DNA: TGTGCCAGCAGTATAATTCCGAATGAAAAACTGTTTTTT

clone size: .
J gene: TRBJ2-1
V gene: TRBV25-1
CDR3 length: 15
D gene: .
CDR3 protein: CASSDGYHYYNEQFF
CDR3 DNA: TGTGCCAGCAGTGATGGCTATCACTACTACAATGAGCAGTTCTTC

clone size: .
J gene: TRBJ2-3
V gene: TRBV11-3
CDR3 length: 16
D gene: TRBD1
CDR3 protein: CASSSGQYRGTDTQYF
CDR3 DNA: TGTGCCAGCAGCTCGGGACAGTACCGTGGCACAGATACGCAGTATTTT